Following are 21 T cell receptor beta chains from one sample sequenced in a study of blood T cell repertoires in COVID-19. The protocol was immunoSEQ multiplex PCR, while the TCRdb copy is restricted to in-frame clones and leaves out a portion. This sample has some 130,000 clones, with approximately 83% found just once. The sequencing input was peripheral blood. The origin of the receptors is a woman aged 50 to 60 with acute or convalescent COVID-19.

The genes are TRBV3-1 (or the pseudogene TRBV3-2) and TRBJ2-5, with D perhaps matching TRBD1 (6 bases). V shed 3 bases and J shed 5 bases, with 16 bases lying between them. The CDR3 runs 15 residues. In germline, CDR1 is LGHDT, CDR2 YNNKEL (reference sequence). The CDR3 nucleotides read TGTGCCAGCAGCCACGCACCAGGGGAGATCGAGACCCAGTACTTC. This translates into CASSHAPGEIETQYF.

A few counts support this clone. A junction end diverges from the germline sequence, so it may reflect a read error. The V call is TRBV3-1 (or the pseudogene TRBV3-2), the J call TRBJ1-1; D is uncertain. CDR1 and CDR2 (germline): LGHDT, YNNKEL (reference sequence). There are 14 residues in the CDR3. The DNA of the CDR3 is TGTGCCAGCAGTCAAGGAACACCGAACACTGAAGCTTTCTTT. It specifies CASSQGTPNTEAFF.

This clone has a handful of counts. This chain links TRBV5-1 with TRBJ1-5; TRBD1 aligns across 10 bases. The CDR3 is 14 amino acids. Losses at the gene ends were 2 bases for V and 5 bases for J; bases not matched to a gene: 1. Germline V gives CDR1 SGHRS, CDR2 YFSETQ. DNA for the CDR3: TGCGCCAGCAGCTTTGGGACAGGGGATCAGCCCCAGCATTTT. This codes for CASSFGTGDQPQHF. The variable domain in full, completed from reference TRBV5-1 and TRBJ1-5, reads KAGVTQTPRYLIKTRGQQVTLSCSPISGHRSVSWYQQTPGQGLQFLFEYFSETQRNKGNFPGRFSGRQFSNSRSEMNVSTLELGDSALYLCASSFGTGDQPQHFGDGTRLSIL.

This chain joins TRBV9 and TRBJ2-7; D is possibly TRBD2 (6 bases). With 0 bases removed from V and 7 bases from J, the gap between germline ends came to 29 bases. The germline V gene encodes CDR1 SGDLS and CDR2 YYNGEE. CDR3 length equals 19 residues. For the CDR3, the DNA is TGTGCCAGCAGCGTAGGAGGCTATATGGCTAGCGATGGGTCGGGAGAGCAGTACTTC. Translated, it gives CASSVGGYMASDGSGEQYF.

The J gene is TRBJ1-1, the V gene TRBV7-6; D is unclear. Trimming removed 1 base at V and 1 base at J, with 7 bases between. CDR1 and CDR2 (germline): SGHVS, FNYEAQ. CDR3 size: 14 residues. The CDR3 spells CASSLDSGNTEAFF. DNA of the CDR3: TGTGCCAGCAGCTTAGACTCGGGGAACACTGAAGCTTTCTTT.

The chain recombines TRBV24-1 with TRBJ2-1; 8 nucleotides match TRBD2. From germline, CDR1 is KGHDR and CDR2 SFDVKD. V gave up 4 bases and J gave up 1 base; unmatched junction bases: 8. The CDR3 extends over 17 amino acids. The CDR3 DNA sequence: TGTGCCACCAGTGACCCCCTCCAGCGGGGGTCCTACAATGAGCAGTTCTTC. As protein: CATSDPLQRGSYNEQFF.

This chain links TRBV5-1 with TRBJ1-5, with 8 bases that match TRBD1. This CDR3 contains 16 residues. Germline V gene data show CDR1 as SGHRS and CDR2 as YFSETQ. Trimming at V came to 3 bases and at J to 1 base, leaving 6 bases not matched to a gene. CDR3 coding DNA: TGCGCCAGCAGCTCAGGAACAGGGGGGAGCAATCAGCCCCAGCATTTT. Protein sequence: CASSSGTGGSNQPQHF.

The rearrangement uses TRBV30 and TRBJ1-1; maybe TRBD1 (5 bases). Germline assignment: CDR1 GTSNPN and CDR2 SVGIG (reference sequence). Trimming shortened V by 0 bases and J by 8 bases, and 16 bases separated the two germline ends. This CDR3 has 14 residues. The CDR3 nucleotides are TGTGCCTGGAGTGTAGACAGTTCCCACGTCGAAGCTTTCTTT. Encoded protein: CAWSVDSSHVEAFF.

This clone was recorded a few times. The gene calls are TRBV5-1 and TRBJ1-2, with 10 bases lining up with TRBD1. This CDR3 has 16 residues. Losses at the gene ends were 6 bases for V and 2 bases for J; bases not matched to a gene: 10. CDR1 and CDR2 from the germline V gene are SGHRS and YFSETQ. The CDR3 region is CASKGVGTGDNYGYTF. Here the CDR3 DNA reads TGCGCCAGCAAGGGAGTAGGGACAGGGGACAACTATGGCTACACCTTC.

The rearrangement uses TRBV7-8 and TRBJ1-1; no clear D. The CDR3 runs to 15 residues. CDR1 SGHVS and CDR2 FQNEAQ come from the germline V gene. Trimming stripped 4 bases from V and 0 bases from J, with 12 bases between. In DNA form, the CDR3 reads TGTGCCAGCAGCTCCTCCCTGACTGTGAACACTGAAGCTTTCTTT. Translated, it gives CASSSSLTVNTEAFF.

This clone showed up just a few times. The chain uses TRBV4-1 and TRBJ2-1; weak D call: TRBD1 (5 bases). The CDR3 sequence is 14 residues long. Trimming removed 1 base from V and 2 bases from J, with 6 bases in between. The V gene's germline CDR1 is MGHRA and CDR2 YSYEKL. The CDR3 DNA is TGCGCCAGCAGCCAAGCCAGGGCCTACAATGAGCAGTTCTTC. Translation: CASSQARAYNEQFF.

This clone has just one count. V and J are TRBV27 and TRBJ1-3; possible D gene TRBD1, 5 bases. The V end was cut by 4 bases, the J end by 0 bases, with 13 bases between. Germline CDR1 and CDR2: MNHEY and SMNVEV (reference sequence). This CDR3 region has 16 residues. The CDR3 region has the DNA TGTGCCAGCAGTTCCGAGACAGCCGTCTCTGGAAACACCATATATTTT. As protein: CASSSETAVSGNTIYF.

This chain links TRBV5-1 with TRBJ1-5, with 8 bases identical to TRBD1. The germline CDR1 and CDR2 sequences are SGHRS and YFSETQ. The V gene end was trimmed by 4 bases and the J gene end by 4 bases; junction bases not matched to a gene: 7. There are 15 residues in the CDR3. The CDR3 region has the DNA TGCGCCAGCAGCCCCGCTACAGGGGGTAATCAGCCCCAGCATTTT. As protein: CASSPATGGNQPQHF. The full variable domain, completed using reference TRBV5-1 and TRBJ1-5, is KAGVTQTPRYLIKTRGQQVTLSCSPISGHRSVSWYQQTPGQGLQFLFEYFSETQRNKGNFPGRFSGRQFSNSRSEMNVSTLELGDSALYLCASSPATGGNQPQHFGDGTRLSIL.

V and J are TRBV2 and TRBJ1-2; 7 bases match TRBD1. The junction had 12 bases not matched to a gene; V was cut back by 9 bases and J by 11 bases. Germline CDR1 reads SNHLY; CDR2 reads FYNNEI. The CDR3 has 12 residues. CDR3 nucleotides: TGTGCCAGTCTTGGGGGGACAGTCGCATACACCTTC. It translates to CASLGGTVAYTF.

The rearrangement joins TRBV5-1 to TRBJ2-7, with 8 nucleotides matching TRBD1. CDR1 SGHRS and CDR2 YFSETQ come from the germline V gene. The CDR3 is made up of 15 amino acids. The trim removed 0 bases at V and 3 bases at J, leaving 5 bases unmatched. CDR3 in amino acids: CASSLGGTGSYEQYF. For the CDR3, the DNA is TGCGCCAGCAGCTTGGGCGGGACAGGTAGCTACGAGCAGTACTTC.

The chain is built from TRBV12-2 and TRBJ1-1. TRBV12-2 is classified as a pseudogene. The CDR3 consists of 14 residues. The CDR3 sequence is CASRSGRGRTEAFF. CDR3 DNA sequence: TGTGCAAGTCGCTCTGGCCGGGGGAGGACTGAAGCTTTCTTT.

A few counts support this clone. This chain connects TRBV28 to TRBJ1-5; D remains ambiguous. The CDR3 runs 11 residues. CDR1 and CDR2 (germline): MDHEN, SYDVKM. V was cut by 5 bases and J by 5 bases, with 4 bases left in between. CDR3 coding DNA: TGTGCCAGCAGTGAGGATCAGCCCCAGCATTTT. It codes for CASSEDQPQHF.

The J gene is TRBJ1-4, the V gene TRBV10-2; 7 bases agree with TRBD1. The ends lost 4 bases at V and 4 bases at J; junction bases unmatched: 3. The germline gives CDR1 WSHSY, CDR2 SAAADI. CDR3 size: 14 residues. CDR3 loop: CASSGGTDNEKLFF. CDR3 bases: TGCGCCAGCAGTGGCGGGACAGATAATGAAAAACTGTTTTTT.

This clone was detected ten times or more. This sample includes further DNA sequences coding for the same CDR3. This chain links TRBV13 with TRBJ2-7; 8 bases align to TRBD1. There are 15 residues in the CDR3. J was trimmed by 3 bases and V by 0 bases; bases with no gene match: 4. Germline-derived CDR1 and CDR2 are PRHDT and FYEKMQ (reference sequence). The CDR3 bases are TGTGCCAGCAGCTTAGGCCAGGGGGCGGGCTACGAGCAGTACTTC. Its protein is CASSLGQGAGYEQYF.

The chain recombines TRBV18 with TRBJ1-4; tentative D call: TRBD1 (5 bases). The V end lost 4 bases, the J end lost 5 bases, and 20 bases lay between the germline ends. Germline V gene lookup returns CDR1 KGHSH and CDR2 LQKENI. This CDR3 is 17 amino acids long. The CDR3 DNA reads TGTGCCAGCTCACGCGATACCAACAGGAACTTAAATGAAAAACTGTTTTTT. It encodes CASSRDTNRNLNEKLFF. Using reference TRBV18 and TRBJ1-4 for the parts outside the CDR3, the full variable domain is NAGVMQNPRHLVRRRGQEARLRCSPMKGHSHVYWYRQLPEEGLKFMVYLQKENIIDESGMPKERFSAEFPKEGPSILRIQQVVRGDSAAYFCASSRDTNRNLNEKLFFGSGTQLSVL.

CDR3 in DNA: TGTGCCAGCAGCTTAAGCCCAGAAAGACAGGGGAAAGAGACCCAGTACTTC. This codes for CASSLSPERQGKETQYF. This chain joins TRBV7-3 and TRBJ2-5, with 8 bases matching TRBD1. CDR3 length equals 17 residues. Germline values: CDR1 SGHTA, CDR2 FQGTGA. The ends lost 1 base at V and 3 bases at J; junction bases unmatched: 10.